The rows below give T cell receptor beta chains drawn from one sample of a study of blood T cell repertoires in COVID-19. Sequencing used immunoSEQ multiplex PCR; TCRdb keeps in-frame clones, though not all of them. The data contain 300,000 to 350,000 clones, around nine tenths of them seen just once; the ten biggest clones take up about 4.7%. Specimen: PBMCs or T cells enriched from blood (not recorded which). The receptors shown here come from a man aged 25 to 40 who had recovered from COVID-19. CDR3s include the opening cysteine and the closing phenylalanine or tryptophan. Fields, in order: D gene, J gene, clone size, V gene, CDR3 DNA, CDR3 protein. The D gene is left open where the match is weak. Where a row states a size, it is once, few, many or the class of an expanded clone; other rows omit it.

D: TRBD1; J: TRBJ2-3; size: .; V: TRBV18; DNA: TGTGCCAGCTCACAATACAGGGGAGAGGCAGATACGCAGTATTTT; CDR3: CASSQYRGEADTQYF
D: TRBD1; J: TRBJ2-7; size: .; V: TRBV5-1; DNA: TGCGCCAGCAGCTTGCAGGGGGACTCCTACGAGCAGTACTTC; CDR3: CASSLQGDSYEQYF
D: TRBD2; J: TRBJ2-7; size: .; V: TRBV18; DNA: TGTGCCAGCTCACCACGGATTAGCGGGGGGTCGGAGAGATCCTACGAGCAGTACTTC; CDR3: CASSPRISGGSERSYEQYF
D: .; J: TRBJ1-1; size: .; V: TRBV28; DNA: TGTGCCAGCAGTTTAGAGGTTACTCAAGCTTTCTTT; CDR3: CASSLEVTQAFF
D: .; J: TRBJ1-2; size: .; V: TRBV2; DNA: TGTGCCAGCAGGGAGAACTATGGCTACACCTTC; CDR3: CASRENYGYTF
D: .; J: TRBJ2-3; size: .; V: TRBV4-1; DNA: TGCGCCAGCAACCGATTGGGGCCAGGGGATACGCAGTATTTT; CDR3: CASNRLGPGDTQYF
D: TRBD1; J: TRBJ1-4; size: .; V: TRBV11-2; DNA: TGTGCCAGCAGCCCGAGAGGAACAGGGGGGATTAATGAAAAACTGTTTTTT; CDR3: CASSPRGTGGINEKLFF
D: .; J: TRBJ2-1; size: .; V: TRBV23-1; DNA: TGCGCCAGCAGTCAATATGCCGTTAGCTCCTACAATGAGCAGTTCTTC; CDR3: CASSQYAVSSYNEQFF
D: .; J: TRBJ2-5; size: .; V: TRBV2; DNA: TGTGCCAGCAGTGAGGGCCCTCTCAAGGAGACCCAGTACTTC; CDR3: CASSEGPLKETQYF
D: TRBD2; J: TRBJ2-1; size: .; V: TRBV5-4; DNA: TGTGCCAGCAGCCAGACTAGCGGGGGGAGCAATGAGCAGTTCTTC; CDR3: CASSQTSGGSNEQFF
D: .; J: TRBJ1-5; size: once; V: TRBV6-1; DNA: TGTGCCAGCAGTGCCCGGGCAGCCAGGGATAGCAATCAGCCCCAGCATTTT; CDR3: CASSARAARDSNQPQHF
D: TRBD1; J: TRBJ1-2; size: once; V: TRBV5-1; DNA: TGCGCCAGCAGTCCGACCGGGACAGGGCTCTATGGCTACACCTTC; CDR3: CASSPTGTGLYGYTF
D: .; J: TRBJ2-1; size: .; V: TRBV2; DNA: TGTGCCAGCAGTGACCGGACATCTGACAATGAGCAGTTCTTC; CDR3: CASSDRTSDNEQFF
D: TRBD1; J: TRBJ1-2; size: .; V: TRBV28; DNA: TGTGCCAGCAGTCGATCCGGGACAGGGTTCTATGGCTACACCTTC; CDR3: CASSRSGTGFYGYTF
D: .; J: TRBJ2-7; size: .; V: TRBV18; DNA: TGTGCCAGCTCACCAGGCGGTGGGTACGAGCAGTACTTC; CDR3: CASSPGGGYEQYF
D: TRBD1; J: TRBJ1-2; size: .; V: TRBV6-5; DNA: TGTGCCAGCAGCCCCCTACAGGGGGCCTATGGCTACACCTTC; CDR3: CASSPLQGAYGYTF
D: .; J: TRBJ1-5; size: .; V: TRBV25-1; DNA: TGTGCCAGCCGGGGTACGGGGGTAGGGCAGCCCCAGCATTTT; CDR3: CASRGTGVGQPQHF
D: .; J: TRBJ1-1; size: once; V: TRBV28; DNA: TGTGCCAGCACCCGCTTCCGGTCCGAAGCTTTCTTT; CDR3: CASTRFRSEAFF
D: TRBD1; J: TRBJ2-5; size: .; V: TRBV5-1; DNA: TGCGCCAGCAGCTTGGGGGGGACAGGGGAGACCCAGTACTTC; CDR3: CASSLGGTGETQYF
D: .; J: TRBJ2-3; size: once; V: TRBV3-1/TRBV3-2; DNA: TGTGCCAGCAGCGAGAGGGGGAGCACAGATACGCAGTATTTT; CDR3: CASSERGSTDTQYF
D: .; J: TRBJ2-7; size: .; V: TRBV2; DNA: TGTGCCAGCAGTGTGTCCGCGCCCTCCTACGAGCAGTACTTC; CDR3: CASSVSAPSYEQYF
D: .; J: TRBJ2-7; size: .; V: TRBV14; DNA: TGTGCCAGCAGCCAAGTGGGCAGGGCTACCTACGAGCAGTACTTC; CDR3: CASSQVGRATYEQYF
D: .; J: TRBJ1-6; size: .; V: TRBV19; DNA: TGTGCCAGTAGTATAGGTGGCCTTAATTCACCCCTCCACTTT; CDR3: CASSIGGLNSPLHF
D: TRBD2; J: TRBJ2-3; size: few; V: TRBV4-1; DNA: TGCGCCAGCAGCCCCGGACTAGCGGGGAGCCACACAGATACGCAGTATTTT; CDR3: CASSPGLAGSHTDTQYF
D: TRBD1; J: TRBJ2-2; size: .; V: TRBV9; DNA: TGTGCCAGCAGCGCGGGATCGGACAGGGGCTCCGGGGAGCTGTTTTTT; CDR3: CASSAGSDRGSGELFF
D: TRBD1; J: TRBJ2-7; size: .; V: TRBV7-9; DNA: TGTGCCAGCAGCTCGGGACAGGAAACCTACGAGCAGTACTTC; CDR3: CASSSGQETYEQYF
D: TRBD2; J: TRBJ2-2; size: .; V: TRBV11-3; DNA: TGTGCCAGCAGCCCTGCGGGGGAGGGCGGGGAGCTGTTTTTT; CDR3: CASSPAGEGGELFF
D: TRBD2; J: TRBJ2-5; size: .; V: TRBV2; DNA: TGTGCCAGCAGTGCCCTCAGCGGGGGGGGCGAGACCCAGTACTTC; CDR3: CASSALSGGGETQYF
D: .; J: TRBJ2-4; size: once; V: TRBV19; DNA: TGTGCCAGTAGTATCAAGGGAGTTTTAAACATTCAGTACTTC; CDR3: CASSIKGVLNIQYF
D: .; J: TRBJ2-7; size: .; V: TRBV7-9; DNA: TGTGCCAGCACGGACAGCATTACCTTCTACGAGCAGTACTTC; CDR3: CASTDSITFYEQYF
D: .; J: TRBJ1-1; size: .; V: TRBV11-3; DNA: TGTGCCAGCAGCTTATACAGGAACACTGAAGCTTTCTTT; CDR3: CASSLYRNTEAFF
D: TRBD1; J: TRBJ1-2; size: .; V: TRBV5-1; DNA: TGCGCCAGCAGCTCGGGGACAGGGAGAGATGGCTACACCTTC; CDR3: CASSSGTGRDGYTF
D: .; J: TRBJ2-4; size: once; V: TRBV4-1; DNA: TGCGCCAGCAGCCCCACAGGGTCTCTAGCCAAAAACATTCAGTACTTC; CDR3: CASSPTGSLAKNIQYF
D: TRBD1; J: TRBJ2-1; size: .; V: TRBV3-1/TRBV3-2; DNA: TGTGCCAGCAGCCACCTGGGACAGGACAATGAGCAGTTCTTC; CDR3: CASSHLGQDNEQFF
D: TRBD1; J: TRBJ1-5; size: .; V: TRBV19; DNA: TGTGCCAGTAGGTTCGGGACAGGACGCAATCAGCCCCAGCATTTT; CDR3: CASRFGTGRNQPQHF
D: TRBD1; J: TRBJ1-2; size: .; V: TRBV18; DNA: TGTGCCAGCTCACCGGCGACAGGGTCGGTCGGCTACACCTTC; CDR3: CASSPATGSVGYTF
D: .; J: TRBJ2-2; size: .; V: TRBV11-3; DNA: TGTGCCAGCAGCCTTTATACAGGGAAGACCGGGGAGCTGTTTTTT; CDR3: CASSLYTGKTGELFF
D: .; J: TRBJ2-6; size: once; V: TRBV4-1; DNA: TGCGCCAGCAGCCAGACACGAGCCAACGTCCTGACTTTC; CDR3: CASSQTRANVLTF
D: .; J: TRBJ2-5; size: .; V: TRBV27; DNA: TGTGCCAGCAGTTTCCCAGGCGAGACCCAGTACTTC; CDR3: CASSFPGETQYF
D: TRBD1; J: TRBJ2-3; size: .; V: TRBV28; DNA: TGTGCCAGCAGTAGACAGGGTTTCGTGGATACGCAGTATTTT; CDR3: CASSRQGFVDTQYF
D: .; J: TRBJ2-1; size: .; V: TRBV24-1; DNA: TGTGCCACCAGTGATTTGGGCAGGAATTCAAACAATGAGCAGTTCTTC; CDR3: CATSDLGRNSNNEQFF
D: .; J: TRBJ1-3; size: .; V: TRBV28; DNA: TGTGCCAGCAGTTACCGCCTCAGGGGCAAAGGTGGAAACACCATATATTTT; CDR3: CASSYRLRGKGGNTIYF
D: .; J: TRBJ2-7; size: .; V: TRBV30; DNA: TGTGCCTGGAGTCGGGAGTACGAGCAGTACTTC; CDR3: CAWSREYEQYF
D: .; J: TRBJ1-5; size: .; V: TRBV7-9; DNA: TGTGCCAGCAGCTTGGAGGCTTCCCAGCCCCAGCATTTT; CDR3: CASSLEASQPQHF
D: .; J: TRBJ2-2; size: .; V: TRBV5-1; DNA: TGCGCCAGCAGCGGTCAGATGGGGCACGCGAACACCGGGGAGCTGTTTTTT; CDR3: CASSGQMGHANTGELFF
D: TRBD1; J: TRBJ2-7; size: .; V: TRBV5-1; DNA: TGCGCCAGCAGCACCGGGACAGGGGTATCCTACGAGCAGTACTTC; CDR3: CASSTGTGVSYEQYF